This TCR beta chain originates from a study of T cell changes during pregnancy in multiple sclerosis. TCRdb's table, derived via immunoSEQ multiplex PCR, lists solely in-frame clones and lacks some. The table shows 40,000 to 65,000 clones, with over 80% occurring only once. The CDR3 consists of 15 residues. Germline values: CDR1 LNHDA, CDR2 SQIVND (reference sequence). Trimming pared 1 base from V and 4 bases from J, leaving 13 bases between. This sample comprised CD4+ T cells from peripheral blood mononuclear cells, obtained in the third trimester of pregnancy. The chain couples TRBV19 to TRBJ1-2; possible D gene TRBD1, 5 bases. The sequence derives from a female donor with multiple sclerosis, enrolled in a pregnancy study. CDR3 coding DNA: TGTGCCAGTAGTATAGCCAGGGATCTGGGCTATGGCTACACCTTC. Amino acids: CASSIARDLGYGYTF.